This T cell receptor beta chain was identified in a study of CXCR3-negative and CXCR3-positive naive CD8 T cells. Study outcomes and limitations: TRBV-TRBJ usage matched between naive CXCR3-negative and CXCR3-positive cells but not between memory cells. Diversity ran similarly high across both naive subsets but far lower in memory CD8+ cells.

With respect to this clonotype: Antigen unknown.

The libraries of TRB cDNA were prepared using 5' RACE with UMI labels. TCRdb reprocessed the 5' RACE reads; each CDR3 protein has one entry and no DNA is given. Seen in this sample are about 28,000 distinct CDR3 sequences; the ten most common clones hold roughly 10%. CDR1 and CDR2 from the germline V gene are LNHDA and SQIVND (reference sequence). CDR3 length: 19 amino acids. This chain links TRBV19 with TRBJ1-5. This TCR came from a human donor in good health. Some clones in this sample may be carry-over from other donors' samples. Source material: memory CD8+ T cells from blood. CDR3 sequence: CASSIREETVRRGNQPQHF.